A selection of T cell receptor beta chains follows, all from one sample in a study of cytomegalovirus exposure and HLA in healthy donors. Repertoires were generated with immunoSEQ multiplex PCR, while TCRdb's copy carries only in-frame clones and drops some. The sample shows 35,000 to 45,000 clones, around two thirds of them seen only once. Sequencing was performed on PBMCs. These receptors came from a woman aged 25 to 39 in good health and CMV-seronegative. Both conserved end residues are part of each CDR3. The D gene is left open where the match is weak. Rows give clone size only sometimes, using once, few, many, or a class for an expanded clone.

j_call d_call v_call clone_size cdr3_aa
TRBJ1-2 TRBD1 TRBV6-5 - CASRTGGNYGYTF
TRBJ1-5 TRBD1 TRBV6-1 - CAIQGAWDQPQHF
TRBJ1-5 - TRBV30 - CAWSQAENQPQHF
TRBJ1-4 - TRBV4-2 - CASSPPGHRNEKLFF
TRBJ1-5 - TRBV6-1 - CASSEYGGRGQPQHF
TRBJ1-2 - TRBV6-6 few CASSSQRTDNYGYTF
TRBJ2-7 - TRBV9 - CASSVQGSPYEQYF
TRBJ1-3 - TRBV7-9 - CASREGSTGNTIYF
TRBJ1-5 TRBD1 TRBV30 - CAWADRGDQPQHF
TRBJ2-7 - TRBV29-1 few CSVLRFPSYEQYF
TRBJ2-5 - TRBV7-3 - CASRTGETQYF
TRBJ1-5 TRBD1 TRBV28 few CASTKWGTGSKQPQHF
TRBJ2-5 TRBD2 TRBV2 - CASRGTSSGKETQYF
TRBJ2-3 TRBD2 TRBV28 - CASSMASGFTDTQYF
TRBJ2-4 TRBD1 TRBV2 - CASSKDRTRRVGIQYF
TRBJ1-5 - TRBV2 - CASTGNGNQPQHF
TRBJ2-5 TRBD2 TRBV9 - CASSVGGAGGGVQETQYF
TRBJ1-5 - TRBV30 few CAWRLEGSNQPQHF
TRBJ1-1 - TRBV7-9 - CASSPKFRLGAEAFF
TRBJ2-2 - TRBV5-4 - CASSLALAGTGELFF
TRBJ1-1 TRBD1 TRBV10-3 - CAIRPDRAEAFF
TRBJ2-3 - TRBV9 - CASSVGLTDTQYF
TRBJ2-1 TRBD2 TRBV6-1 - CASSASGKYNEQFF
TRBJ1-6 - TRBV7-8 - CASSLALSPGESPLHF
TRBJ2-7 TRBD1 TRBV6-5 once CASSYPGQGEYEQYF
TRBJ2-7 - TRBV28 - CASSSSGMTGYEQYF
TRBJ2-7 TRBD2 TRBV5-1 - CASSLGNSGKMYEQYF